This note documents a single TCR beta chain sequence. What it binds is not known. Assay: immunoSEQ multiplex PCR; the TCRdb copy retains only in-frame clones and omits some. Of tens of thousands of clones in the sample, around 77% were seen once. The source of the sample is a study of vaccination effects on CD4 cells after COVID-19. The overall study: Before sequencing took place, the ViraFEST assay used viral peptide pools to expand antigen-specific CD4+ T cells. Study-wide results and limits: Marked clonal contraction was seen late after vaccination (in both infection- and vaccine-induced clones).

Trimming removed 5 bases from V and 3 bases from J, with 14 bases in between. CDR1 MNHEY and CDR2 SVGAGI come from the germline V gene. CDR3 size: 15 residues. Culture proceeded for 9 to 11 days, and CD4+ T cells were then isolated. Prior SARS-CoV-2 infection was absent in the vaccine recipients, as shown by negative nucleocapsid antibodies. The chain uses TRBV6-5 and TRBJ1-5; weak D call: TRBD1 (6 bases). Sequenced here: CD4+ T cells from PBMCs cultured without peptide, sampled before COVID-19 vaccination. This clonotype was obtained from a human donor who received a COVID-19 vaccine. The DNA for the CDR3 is TGTGCCAGCAGTCCCACACAGGGTAACAATCAGCCCCAGCATTTT. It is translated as CASSPTQGNNQPQHF.